The rows below give T cell receptor beta chains drawn from one sample of a study of T cell responses to AZD1222 COVID-19 vaccine. Data came from immunoSEQ multiplex PCR; TCRdb stores just in-frame clones and leaves some out. The sample consists of about 180,000 clones, around 90% of them appearing once. The starting material was peripheral blood, obtained 28 days after the second AZD1222 dose. These receptors all stem from an adult who received the AZD1222 COVID-19 vaccine. CDR3s include the opening cysteine and the closing phenylalanine or tryptophan. A D gene is named only where the DNA matches it firmly. Size tells how often a clone was seen (once, few, many) or the class of an expanded clone, and some rows leave it out.

cdr3_nt,cdr3_aa,clone_size,v_call,j_call,d_call
TGTGCCAGTAGGGAAGTCGGGGGCAGTGGGTATGGCTACACCTTC,CASREVGGSGYGYTF,.,TRBV19,TRBJ1-2,.
TGTGCCAGCAGCCCCGGACAGCGGAACACTGAAGCTTTCTTT,CASSPGQRNTEAFF,.,TRBV5-4,TRBJ1-1,.
TGTGCCAGCAGTTTCGGACAGGGATTAAATCAGCCCCAGCATTTT,CASSFGQGLNQPQHF,.,TRBV6-5,TRBJ1-5,TRBD1
TGTGCCAGTACTCTGACAGGGGCAGACTCTGGCTACACCTTC,CASTLTGADSGYTF,.,TRBV19,TRBJ1-2,TRBD1
TGCAGCGTTGAAGGATCCGGGACTCCCTACGAGCAGTACTTC,CSVEGSGTPYEQYF,.,TRBV29-1,TRBJ2-7,.
TGTGCCAGCAGCCAATGGGCTAGCGGTACTGAAGAGACCCAGTACTTC,CASSQWASGTEETQYF,.,TRBV3-1/TRBV3-2,TRBJ2-5,TRBD2
TGTGCCAGCTCACGGACACGGGAGAACACTGAAGCTTTCTTT,CASSRTRENTEAFF,.,TRBV18,TRBJ1-1,.
TGTGCCAGCACCTCGGCCACGGAGACCGGGGAGCTGTTTTTT,CASTSATETGELFF,.,TRBV6-5,TRBJ2-2,.
TGTGCCAGCACCACAGGGGTAGCAGATACGCAGTATTTT,CASTTGVADTQYF,once,TRBV18,TRBJ2-3,TRBD1
TGTGCCAGCAGTTGGACAGGGGGGGGCACTGAAGCTTTCTTT,CASSWTGGGTEAFF,.,TRBV6-5,TRBJ1-1,TRBD1
TGTGCCAGCAGTCCCGGGACTAGTGGTTACAATGAGCAGTTCTTC,CASSPGTSGYNEQFF,.,TRBV7-2,TRBJ2-1,TRBD2
TGTGCCAGCTCTCTCAGTGGCGGGGACAGGGGAATTTCACCCCTCCACTTT,CASSLSGGDRGISPLHF,once,TRBV18,TRBJ1-6,TRBD1
TGTGCCAGCAGCCAAGATCGGACCATTCAGTACTTC,CASSQDRTIQYF,.,TRBV14,TRBJ2-4,.
TGTGCCTGGAGAGACAGGGGGAATGAAAAACTGTTTTTT,CAWRDRGNEKLFF,.,TRBV30,TRBJ1-4,TRBD1
TGTGCCAGCAGTGGGGGGGGGTTAGATTCGGCCACTGAAGCTTTCTTT,CASSGGGLDSATEAFF,.,TRBV2,TRBJ1-1,.
TGTGCCAGTAAAGGACTCTGGAACTATGGCTACACCTTC,CASKGLWNYGYTF,.,TRBV19,TRBJ1-2,.
TGTGCCAGCAGCCGCCGGCCTAGCGGGGAGGACCGCACAGATACGCAGTATTTT,CASSRRPSGEDRTDTQYF,.,TRBV7-2,TRBJ2-3,TRBD2
TGTGCCAGCAGCTTAGCCGGTACAGGGCCAGACAATGAGCAGTTCTTC,CASSLAGTGPDNEQFF,.,TRBV7-2,TRBJ2-1,.
TGTGCCAGCAGCAACCGGGACAGGGGGGACACCGGGGAGCTGTTTTTT,CASSNRDRGDTGELFF,.,TRBV5-6,TRBJ2-2,TRBD1
TGCGCCAGCGGCCTCAGGGGGGGGGTTGGTGAAGCTTTCTTT,CASGLRGGVGEAFF,.,TRBV10-2,TRBJ1-1,TRBD1
TGTGCCAGCAGCGGCGACTACACCGGGGAGCTGTTTTTT,CASSGDYTGELFF,.,TRBV6-2/TRBV6-3,TRBJ2-2,.
TGCGCCAGCAGCTTAACGACAACTTACGAGCAGTACTTC,CASSLTTTYEQYF,.,TRBV5-1,TRBJ2-7,.
TGTGCCAGCAGCTTGACGACAGGGGAAAATCAGCCCCAGCATTTT,CASSLTTGENQPQHF,.,TRBV11-1,TRBJ1-5,TRBD1
TGCAGTGCTAGTTTTTTGGGCGGGGGCTACAATGAGCAGTTCTTC,CSASFLGGGYNEQFF,few,TRBV20-1,TRBJ2-1,TRBD2
TGTGCCAGCAGCATCACAGCCGGTGTTCGAGAGACCCAGTACTTC,CASSITAGVRETQYF,.,TRBV13,TRBJ2-5,.
TGTGCCAGCAGCGTATTAGTCTCTGGAAACACCGGGGAGCTGTTTTTT,CASSVLVSGNTGELFF,.,TRBV9,TRBJ2-2,.
TGTGCCAGTAGTATCGACAGGGAATTCTTAGGCTACACCTTC,CASSIDREFLGYTF,.,TRBV19,TRBJ1-2,TRBD1
TGCGCCAGGGTCTCCTTCTGCCTTTACGAGCAGTACTTC,CARVSFCLYEQYF,.,TRBV10-1,TRBJ2-7,.
TGCAGTGCTAGTCCTGGACTAGCGGAATACGAGCAGTACTTC,CSASPGLAEYEQYF,.,TRBV20-1,TRBJ2-7,TRBD2
TGTGCCAGCAGCCAAGACCGGCCTAGCGGGGCCTACACAGATACGCAGTATTTT,CASSQDRPSGAYTDTQYF,.,TRBV4-2,TRBJ2-3,TRBD2
TGTGCCAGCAGTCCTAATAATGAGCAGTTCTTC,CASSPNNEQFF,.,TRBV28,TRBJ2-1,.
TGCAGTGCTAGTCGGGGGCCCCCACAAGGCACCTTC,CSASRGPPQGTF,.,TRBV20-1,TRBJ1-2,.